This TCR beta chain came from a study of blood T cell repertoires in COVID-19 (TCRdb year 2020). In terms of the full investigation: Samples covering the acute and convalescent phases of COVID-19 were provided by collaborators in the United States, Italy and Spain. The material from the prospective study consisted of cDNA or gDNA derived from T cells, B-cell-depleted T cells, or PBMCs. The dataset comprised deeply sampled blood TCRbeta repertoires from subjects exposed to, actively infected with, or recovered from COVID-19. The repertoires were released in a freely available public database meant as a resource for research on the immune response to SARS-CoV-2. Samples came from the ongoing ImmuneRACE study (first 160 participants) plus 1,254 subjects from 6 global collaborators. Nearly every sample came with metadata listing a de-identified subject ID, COVID-19 status, age in years and sex. HLA class I and class II types, where available, came from metadata supplied by the sample provider rather than from assay-based typing. What the authors observed across the whole study: Clinical and demographic metadata were provided uncurated, with the amount varying by source and participant.

Including the terminal cysteine and phenylalanine, the CDR3 comprises 13 residues. The retained sequence is limited to the CDR3, 39 bases, with the frame set at the first base. Taken from the germline V gene (reference sequence), the CDR1 and CDR2 loops are SGHNT and YYREEE. A distance of 9 bases separates the germline ends of V and J, which lose 5 bases and 1 base respectively. Enrolling through a virtual design, the prospective study's participants ranged in age from roughly 18 to 95 years and lived across approximately 25 United States geographic areas. Cohort assignment in the prospective study relied on participant-reported clinical history from a screening survey and a study questionnaire. In the prospective study, whole blood, serum and a nasopharyngeal or oropharyngeal swab were collected from each participant by mobile phlebotomists. Participants in the prospective study had the option to provide additional blood draws and questionnaires over a roughly two-month period. Before DNA extraction, blood samples from the prospective study were shipped at room temperature or frozen.

TCRbeta CDR3 regions were amplified from genomic DNA using the immunoSEQ Assay, a bias-controlled multiplex PCR. In the original analysis: The number of nucleated cells in each sample was estimated from the amplification of reference gene primers within the assay. Sequence reads were collapsed and filtered to measure the absolute abundance of every unique TCRbeta CDR3 rearrangement. For each sample, productive Simpson clonality was calculated as the square root of Simpson's diversity index over productive rearrangements. In its TCRdb copy, this immuneACCESS table keeps in-frame sequences only and misses some clones. Where compared with another copy, unresolved V genes explain less than half of these, and the others have no known cause. V, J and clone size reflect that table, while D and trimming were determined from the DNA. Within this sample are 200,000 to 250,000 clones, with roughly 87% of them counted one time only. The ten biggest clones cover around 6% of the sample.

Concerning this clone: Its cognate antigen has yet to be identified. Per-base qualities were not stored, and no clone one base away is much larger.

The sequencing input was PBMCs or T cells enriched from blood (not recorded which). The sequence joins TRBV5-4 to TRBJ1-1, and the D gene may be TRBD1, 6 bases matching. This TCR was recovered from a woman in her twenties or thirties with acute COVID-19. Here the CDR3 is given as CASSEQGNTEAFF. Here is the DNA: TGTGCCAGCAGTGAACAGGGGAACACTGAAGCTTTCTTT.